Following are 9 T cell receptor beta chains from one sample sequenced in a study of CD4 T cells in relation to SARS-CoV-2 and coronaviruses. The antigens these receptors bind are not known. Sequencing used immunoSEQ multiplex PCR; TCRdb keeps in-frame clones, though not all of them. The table shows 40,000 to 50,000 clones, with over 75% occurring only once. Sequencing was performed on naive CD4+ T cells from PBMCs, cultured in vitro. Subset meaning: naive CD4+ T cells isolated by negative enrichment. The receptors shown here come from an adult with COVID-19.

The genes are TRBV28 and TRBJ1-3; 9 nucleotides align to TRBD1. CDR3 length: 15 residues. V lost 4 bases and J lost 2; bases outside the gene matches: 3. The germline CDR1 and CDR2 sequences are MDHEN and SYDVKM. CDR3 sequence reads: CASSSQGAAGNTIYF. The CDR3 nucleotides read TGTGCCAGCAGTTCACAGGGGGCAGCTGGAAACACCATATATTTT.

The chain has TRBV6-6 and TRBJ1-4; TRBD1 matches 7 bases. Germline V gene lookup returns CDR1 MNHNY and CDR2 SVGAGI (reference sequence). J lost 5 bases, V lost 4 bases, and 10 bases had no gene match. The CDR3 is made up of 16 amino acids. This CDR3 is CASSSAGTAKNEKLFF. In nucleotides, the CDR3 is TGTGCCAGCAGTTCAGCGGGGACAGCGAAAAATGAAAAACTGTTTTTT.

The chain joins TRBV5-1 to TRBJ1-4, with TRBD1 as a possible D gene (6 bases). V gave up 4 bases and J gave up 8 bases, with 15 bases separating them. From germline, CDR1 is SGHRS and CDR2 YFSETQ. This CDR3 has 14 residues. CDR3 bases: TGCGCCAGCAGCAAGGACAGTCAGAGCGAAAAACTGTTTTTT. It codes for CASSKDSQSEKLFF. Based on the CDR3 plus reference TRBV5-1 and TRBJ1-4, the full variable domain is KAGVTQTPRYLIKTRGQQVTLSCSPISGHRSVSWYQQTPGQGLQFLFEYFSETQRNKGNFPGRFSGRQFSNSRSEMNVSTLELGDSALYLCASSKDSQSEKLFFGSGTQLSVL.

The V and J genes are TRBV5-1 and TRBJ2-5, with a possible D match to TRBD1 (5 bases). Germline lookup yields CDR1 SGHRS and CDR2 YFSETQ. V lost 0 bases and J lost 0, with 15 bases in between. The CDR3 runs to 17 residues. The CDR3 DNA is TGCGCCAGCAGCTTGGGCGACAGACCCACGTACCAAGAGACCCAGTACTTC. Translated: CASSLGDRPTYQETQYF.

The gene calls are TRBV21-1 and TRBJ1-1. TRBV21-1 is recorded as a pseudogene. The CDR3 runs 11 residues. The CDR3, as DNA: TGTGCCAGCAGGACGGGGGGTGAAGCTTTCTTT. As protein: CASRTGGEAFF.

The chain employs TRBV12-3 or TRBV12-4 and TRBJ1-2; D is undetermined. The CDR3 consists of 13 residues. V was trimmed by 1 base and J by 8 bases, leaving 11 bases between them. CDR3 coding DNA: TGTGCCAGCAGTTTAGTAGGGTCTGGCGGCTACACCTTC. It encodes CASSLVGSGGYTF.

The chain employs TRBV28 and TRBJ2-4, with D uncertain. CDR3 length: 13 amino acids. Trimming took 5 bases from V and 3 from J, leaving 8 bases between them. From germline, CDR1 is MDHEN and CDR2 SYDVKM. CDR3 amino acids: CASSQWGKNIQYF. CDR3 DNA sequence: TGTGCCAGCAGTCAATGGGGCAAAAACATTCAGTACTTC.

The CDR3 loop reads CASSFRGADTQYF. Here the CDR3 DNA reads TGTGCCAGCAGTTTCAGGGGTGCAGATACGCAGTATTTT. V and J are TRBV12-3 or TRBV12-4 and TRBJ2-3; D might be TRBD1 (6 bases). The CDR3 is 13 amino acids. Trimming stripped 3 bases from V and 4 bases from J, with 8 bases between.

This chain connects TRBV5-4 to TRBJ2-4, with 10 bases lining up with TRBD1. The CDR3 sequence is 16 residues long. Germline V CDR1 and CDR2: SGHNT, YYREEE (reference sequence). Trimming took 3 bases from V and 5 from J; bases not matched to a gene: 8. This CDR3 is CASSSKPGTGENIQYF. Written as DNA, the CDR3 is TGTGCCAGCAGCTCAAAGCCCGGGACAGGGGAAAACATTCAGTACTTC.